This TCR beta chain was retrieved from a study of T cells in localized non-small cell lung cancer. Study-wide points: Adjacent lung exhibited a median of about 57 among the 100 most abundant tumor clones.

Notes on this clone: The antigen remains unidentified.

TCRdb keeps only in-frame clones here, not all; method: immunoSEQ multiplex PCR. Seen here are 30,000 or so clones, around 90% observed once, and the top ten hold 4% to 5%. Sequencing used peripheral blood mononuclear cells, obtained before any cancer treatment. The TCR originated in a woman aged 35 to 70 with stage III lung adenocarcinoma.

The CDR3 sequence is CASSSAMREGGTEQFF. In nucleotides, the CDR3 is TGTGCCAGCAGCTCCGCGATGCGGGAGGGAGGTACTGAGCAGTTCTTC. The chain has TRBV5-4 and TRBJ2-1; TRBD2 matches at 9 bases. V dropped 3 bases and J dropped 9; count of bases not matched to a gene: 13. The CDR3 is 16 residues long. CDR1 SGHNT and CDR2 YYREEE come from the germline V gene (reference sequence).